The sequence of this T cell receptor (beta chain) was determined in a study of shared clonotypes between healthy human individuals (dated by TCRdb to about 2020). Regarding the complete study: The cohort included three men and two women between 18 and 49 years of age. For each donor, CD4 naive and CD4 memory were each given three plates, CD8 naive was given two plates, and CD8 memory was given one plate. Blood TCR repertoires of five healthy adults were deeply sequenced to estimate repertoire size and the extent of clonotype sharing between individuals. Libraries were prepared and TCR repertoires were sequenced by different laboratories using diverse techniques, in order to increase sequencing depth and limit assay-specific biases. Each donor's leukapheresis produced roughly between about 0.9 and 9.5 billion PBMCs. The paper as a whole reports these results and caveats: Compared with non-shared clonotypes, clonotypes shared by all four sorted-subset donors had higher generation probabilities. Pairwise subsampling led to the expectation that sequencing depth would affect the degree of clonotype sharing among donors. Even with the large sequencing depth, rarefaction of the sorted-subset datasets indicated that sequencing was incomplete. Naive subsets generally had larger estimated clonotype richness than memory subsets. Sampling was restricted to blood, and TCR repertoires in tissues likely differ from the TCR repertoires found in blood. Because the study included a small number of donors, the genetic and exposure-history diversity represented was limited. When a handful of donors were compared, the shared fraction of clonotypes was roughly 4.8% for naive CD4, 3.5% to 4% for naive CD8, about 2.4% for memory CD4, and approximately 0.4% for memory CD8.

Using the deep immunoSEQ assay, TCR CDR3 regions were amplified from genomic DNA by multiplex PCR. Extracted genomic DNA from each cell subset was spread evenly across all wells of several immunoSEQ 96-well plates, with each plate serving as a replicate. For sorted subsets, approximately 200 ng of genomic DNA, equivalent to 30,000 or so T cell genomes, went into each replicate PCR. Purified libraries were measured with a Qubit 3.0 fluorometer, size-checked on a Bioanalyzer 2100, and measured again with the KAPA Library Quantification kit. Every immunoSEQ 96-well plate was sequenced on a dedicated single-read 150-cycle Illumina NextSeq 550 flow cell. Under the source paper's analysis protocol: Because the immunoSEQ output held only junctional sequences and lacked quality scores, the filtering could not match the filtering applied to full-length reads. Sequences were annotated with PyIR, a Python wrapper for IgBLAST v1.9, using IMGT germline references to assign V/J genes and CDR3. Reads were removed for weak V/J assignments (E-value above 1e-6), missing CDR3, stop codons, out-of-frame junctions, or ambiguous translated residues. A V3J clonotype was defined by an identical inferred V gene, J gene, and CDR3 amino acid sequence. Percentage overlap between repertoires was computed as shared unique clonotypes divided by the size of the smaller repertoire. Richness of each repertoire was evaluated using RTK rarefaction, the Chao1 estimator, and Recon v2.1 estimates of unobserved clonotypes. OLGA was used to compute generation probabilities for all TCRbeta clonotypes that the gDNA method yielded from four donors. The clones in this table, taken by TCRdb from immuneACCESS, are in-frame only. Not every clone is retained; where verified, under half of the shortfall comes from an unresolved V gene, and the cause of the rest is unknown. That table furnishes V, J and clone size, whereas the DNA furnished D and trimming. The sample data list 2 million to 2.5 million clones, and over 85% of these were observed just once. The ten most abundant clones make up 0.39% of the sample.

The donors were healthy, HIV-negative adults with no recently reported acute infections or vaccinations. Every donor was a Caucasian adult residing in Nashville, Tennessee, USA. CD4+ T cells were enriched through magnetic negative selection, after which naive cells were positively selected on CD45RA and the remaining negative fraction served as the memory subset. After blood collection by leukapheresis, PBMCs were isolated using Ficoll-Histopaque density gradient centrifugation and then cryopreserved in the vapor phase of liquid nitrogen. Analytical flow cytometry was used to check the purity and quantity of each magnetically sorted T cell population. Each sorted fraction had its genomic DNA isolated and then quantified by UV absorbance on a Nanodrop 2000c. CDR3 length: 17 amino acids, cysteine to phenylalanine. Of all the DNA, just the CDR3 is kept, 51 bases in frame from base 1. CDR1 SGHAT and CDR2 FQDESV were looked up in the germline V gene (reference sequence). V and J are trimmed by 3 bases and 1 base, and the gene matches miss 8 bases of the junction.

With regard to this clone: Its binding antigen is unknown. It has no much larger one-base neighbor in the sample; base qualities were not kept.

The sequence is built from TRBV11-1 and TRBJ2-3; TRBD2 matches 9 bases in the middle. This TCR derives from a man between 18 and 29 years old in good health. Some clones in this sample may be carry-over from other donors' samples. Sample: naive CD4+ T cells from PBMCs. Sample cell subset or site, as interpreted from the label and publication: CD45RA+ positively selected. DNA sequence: TGTGCCAGCAGCTTGCAATTAGCGGGAGCGGGCACAGATACGCAGTATTTT. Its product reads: CASSLQLAGAGTDTQYF. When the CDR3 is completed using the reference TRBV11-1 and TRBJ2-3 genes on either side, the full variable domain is EAEVAQSPRYKITEKSQAVAFWCDPISGHATLYWYRQILGQGPELLVQFQDESVVDDSQLPKDRFSAERLKGVDSTLKIQPAELGDSAMYLCASSLQLAGAGTDTQYFGPGTRLTVL.